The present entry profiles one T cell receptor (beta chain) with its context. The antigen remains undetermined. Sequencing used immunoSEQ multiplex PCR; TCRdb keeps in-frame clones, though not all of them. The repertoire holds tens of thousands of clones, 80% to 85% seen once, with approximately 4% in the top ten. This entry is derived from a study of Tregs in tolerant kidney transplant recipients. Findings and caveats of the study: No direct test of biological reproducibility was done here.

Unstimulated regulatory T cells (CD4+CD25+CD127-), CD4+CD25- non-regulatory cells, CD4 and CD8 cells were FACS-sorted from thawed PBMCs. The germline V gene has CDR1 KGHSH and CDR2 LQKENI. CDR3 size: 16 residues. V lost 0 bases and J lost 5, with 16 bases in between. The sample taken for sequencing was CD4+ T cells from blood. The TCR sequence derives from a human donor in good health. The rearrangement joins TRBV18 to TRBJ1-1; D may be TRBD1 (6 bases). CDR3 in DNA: TGTGCCAGCTCACCACCAAGGGGGACCCGGGGGACTGAAGCTTTCTTT. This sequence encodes CASSPPRGTRGTEAFF.